This TCR beta chain was found in a study of cytomegalovirus exposure and HLA in healthy donors. Study-wide points: The sole available immune exposure information was CMV serostatus. In a later analysis, 17,000 or so TCR beta sequences were associated with HLA alleles at 0.05 false discovery rate. Earlier analysis looked at TCR beta V segments, and most were productive about 90% or about 30% of the time.

Donors in the study were healthy people who gave bone marrow. Use of 60 Vbeta and 13 Jbeta primers characterized the PCR. The table came from immunoSEQ multiplex PCR; TCRdb's copy has only in-frame clones and leaves some out. In the table there are around 87,000 clones, 76% of which are singletons. Turning to this clone: Antigen specificity is unknown.

The germline V gene encodes CDR1 ENHRY and CDR2 SYGVKD. This CDR3 spans 14 amino acids. The germline V and J ends were trimmed by 6 bases and 5 bases, with 14 bases remaining between them. The chain carries TRBV10-3 and TRBJ2-1, with TRBD1 as a possible D gene (5 bases). Sequencing was performed on PBMCs. This TCR came from a man aged 35 to 55 in good health and CMV-seronegative. CDR3 coding DNA: TGTGCCATCAGCGCCTCGGCGGACAACAATGAGCAGTTCTTC. This sequence encodes CAISASADNNEQFF.